This T cell receptor (beta chain) was sequenced in a study of cytomegalovirus exposure and HLA in healthy donors. Study-level findings and limits: Trimming of TCR beta V- and J-genes showed a link, identified in a later analysis, to a missense DCLRE1C variant.

CDR1 and CDR2 from the germline V gene are LGHNA and YSLEER. The V end lost 3 bases, the J end lost 5 bases, and 19 bases lay between the germline ends. The CDR3 sequence is 16 residues long. This clone was observed a handful of times. Its cognate antigen is unknown. PCR employed 60 Vbeta and 13 Jbeta primers. TCRdb keeps only in-frame clones here, not all; method: immunoSEQ multiplex PCR. The sample shows under 150,000 clones, roughly 70% of them seen only once. Material: PBMCs. This receptor was obtained from a woman in her 40s in good health and CMV-seropositive. The rearrangement links TRBV4-3 to TRBJ1-2, with D possibly being TRBD1 (5 bases). CDR3 coding DNA: TGCGCCAGCAGCCAGGTCCTCACGTCAGGGCGATATGGCTACACCTTC. Amino acid sequence: CASSQVLTSGRYGYTF.